A selection of T cell receptor beta chains follows, all from one sample in a study of blood T cell repertoires in COVID-19. Libraries were prepared by immunoSEQ multiplex PCR; TCRdb keeps only in-frame clonotypes and omits some of them. Here the sample spans around 250,000 clones, 80% to 85% being singletons. The source material was PBMCs or T cells enriched from blood (not recorded which). These receptors were taken from a man aged 40-49 years who had been exposed to COVID-19. Each CDR3 is given with its conserved first and last residue. Fields, in order: CDR3 DNA, CDR3 protein, clone size, J gene, D gene, V gene. A D gene is named only where the DNA matches it firmly. Rows give clone size only sometimes, using once, few, many, or a class for an expanded clone.

DNA: TGTGCCAGCTTCCAGGACAGGGATAATCAGCCCCAGCATTTT
CDR3: CASFQDRDNQPQHF
size: -
J: TRBJ1-5
D: TRBD1
V: TRBV18

DNA: TGCGCCAGCAGCCCCCGCGGGGGCGGGGAGCTGTTTTTT
CDR3: CASSPRGGGELFF
size: -
J: TRBJ2-2
D: TRBD2
V: TRBV5-1

DNA: TGTGCCTCACAGGGTACCCTCAATCAGCCCCAGCATTTT
CDR3: CASQGTLNQPQHF
size: -
J: TRBJ1-5
D: -
V: TRBV24-1

DNA: TGCGCCACCGACCGGGGAGGGGACTCCTTCGAGCAGTACTTC
CDR3: CATDRGGDSFEQYF
size: -
J: TRBJ2-7
D: TRBD2
V: TRBV10-2

DNA: TGTGCCATCCCACGGGACAGGGTGATTGGGGCCAACGTCCTGACTTTC
CDR3: CAIPRDRVIGANVLTF
size: -
J: TRBJ2-6
D: TRBD1
V: TRBV28

DNA: TGTGCCAGCTCACGGGACACGTTAACAACTAATGAAAAACTGTTTTTT
CDR3: CASSRDTLTTNEKLFF
size: -
J: TRBJ1-4
D: -
V: TRBV18

DNA: TGTGCCAGTAGTATTGGCCCCTTACGTCACAATGAGCAGTTCTTC
CDR3: CASSIGPLRHNEQFF
size: -
J: TRBJ2-1
D: -
V: TRBV19

DNA: TGTGCCAGCTCATCGTACCAAGAGACCCAGTACTTC
CDR3: CASSSYQETQYF
size: -
J: TRBJ2-5
D: -
V: TRBV18

DNA: TGTGCCATCAGTGAACGCGGCACCCCGAACACTGAAGCTTTCTTT
CDR3: CAISERGTPNTEAFF
size: -
J: TRBJ1-1
D: -
V: TRBV10-3

DNA: TGTGCCAGCTCACCTAACGGAGCCAACTACGAGCAGTACTTC
CDR3: CASSPNGANYEQYF
size: few
J: TRBJ2-7
D: -
V: TRBV18

DNA: TGCGCCAGCAGCTTGTCAGGCGTAAATCAGCCCCAGCATTTT
CDR3: CASSLSGVNQPQHF
size: -
J: TRBJ1-5
D: -
V: TRBV5-1

DNA: TGTGCCAGCAGCACCGGGACTAGGCTCTACGAGCAGTACTTC
CDR3: CASSTGTRLYEQYF
size: -
J: TRBJ2-7
D: TRBD2
V: TRBV6-5

DNA: TGTGCCAGCCCGGAGGGACTAGCGGGAGTAGGTGAGCAGTTCTTC
CDR3: CASPEGLAGVGEQFF
size: -
J: TRBJ2-1
D: TRBD2
V: TRBV6-5

DNA: TGCGCCAGTTCGCGGGGGCTCAATGAGCAGTTCTTC
CDR3: CASSRGLNEQFF
size: few
J: TRBJ2-1
D: -
V: TRBV5-1

DNA: TGTGCCAGCAGCTTAGTGCGGGGGACGTCGGGCGAGCAGTACTTC
CDR3: CASSLVRGTSGEQYF
size: -
J: TRBJ2-7
D: TRBD2
V: TRBV11-1

DNA: TGTGCCAGCTTCCCGGAACAGGGGCGAGAGCAGTACTTC
CDR3: CASFPEQGREQYF
size: -
J: TRBJ2-7
D: TRBD1
V: TRBV6-5

DNA: TGTGCCAGCAAGTTGGACTATAGCACAGATACGCAGTATTTT
CDR3: CASKLDYSTDTQYF
size: -
J: TRBJ2-3
D: -
V: TRBV6-5

DNA: TGTGCCAGCAGCGTGTGGCAGGGGGGCGAGCAGTACTTC
CDR3: CASSVWQGGEQYF
size: -
J: TRBJ2-7
D: -
V: TRBV9

DNA: TGTGCCAGCAGCTTGACAGGGGCCGTAAAGCCCCAGCATTTT
CDR3: CASSLTGAVKPQHF
size: -
J: TRBJ1-5
D: TRBD1
V: TRBV11-2

DNA: TGTGCCTGGAGCGGGGGAGTGGATCAGCCCCAGCATTTT
CDR3: CAWSGGVDQPQHF
size: few
J: TRBJ1-5
D: -
V: TRBV30

DNA: TGTGCCAGCAGCCTTCGACAGGGTTCAGATAGCTACACCTTC
CDR3: CASSLRQGSDSYTF
size: -
J: TRBJ1-2
D: TRBD1
V: TRBV7-9

DNA: TGTGCCTGGAGTCTCAGGAACTATGGCTACACCTTC
CDR3: CAWSLRNYGYTF
size: -
J: TRBJ1-2
D: -
V: TRBV30

DNA: TGTGCCAGCAGCACCAGCGGGGGAGAGACCCAGTACTTC
CDR3: CASSTSGGETQYF
size: -
J: TRBJ2-5
D: TRBD2
V: TRBV11-2

DNA: TGTGCCTGGAGTGGCGGGGGGCCTGAAGCTTTCTTT
CDR3: CAWSGGGPEAFF
size: few
J: TRBJ1-1
D: -
V: TRBV30

DNA: TGTGCCAGCAGCCAACAGGGGGCTTGGCAGCCCCAGCATTTT
CDR3: CASSQQGAWQPQHF
size: -
J: TRBJ1-5
D: TRBD1
V: TRBV7-2

DNA: TGTGCCAGCAGTCCAGGGGGTCAAAACATTCAGTACTTC
CDR3: CASSPGGQNIQYF
size: -
J: TRBJ2-4
D: TRBD1
V: TRBV12-3/TRBV12-4

DNA: TGCAGCGTTGTCCAGGCCCGCTCTGGAAACACCATATATTTT
CDR3: CSVVQARSGNTIYF
size: -
J: TRBJ1-3
D: -
V: TRBV29-1

DNA: TGCAGCGTTGTCGGAGATAGCAATCAGCCCCAGCATTTT
CDR3: CSVVGDSNQPQHF
size: -
J: TRBJ1-5
D: -
V: TRBV29-1

DNA: TGTGCCAGCAGCTTGACAACGGGAGTTGAGACCCAGTACTTC
CDR3: CASSLTTGVETQYF
size: -
J: TRBJ2-5
D: -
V: TRBV5-8

DNA: TGTGCCAGCAGCTTCGGTCTTCTCGATACGCAGTATTTT
CDR3: CASSFGLLDTQYF
size: -
J: TRBJ2-3
D: -
V: TRBV11-2

DNA: TGCGCCAGCAGCTTACAGGTGGGTCAGCCCCAGCATTTT
CDR3: CASSLQVGQPQHF
size: -
J: TRBJ1-5
D: -
V: TRBV5-1

DNA: TGTGCCAGCAGCTTACATGGTAGCGGGAGTGAGTCCCAGTACTTC
CDR3: CASSLHGSGSESQYF
size: -
J: TRBJ2-5
D: TRBD2
V: TRBV7-2

DNA: TGCAGCGTGCTTCGGGATTTGCCTGAAGCTTTCTTT
CDR3: CSVLRDLPEAFF
size: -
J: TRBJ1-1
D: -
V: TRBV29-1

DNA: TGCGCCAGCTCCACTTTAGGGGCAGATACGCAGTATTTT
CDR3: CASSTLGADTQYF
size: -
J: TRBJ2-3
D: -
V: TRBV5-1

DNA: TGTGCCACCGGGACTAGCACCTACAATGAGCAGTTCTTC
CDR3: CATGTSTYNEQFF
size: -
J: TRBJ2-1
D: TRBD2
V: TRBV24-1

DNA: TGTGCCAGTAGGGTGGAGGGTGGGGCCAACGTCCTGACTTTC
CDR3: CASRVEGGANVLTF
size: -
J: TRBJ2-6
D: -
V: TRBV19

DNA: TGTGCCAGCAGCTTCCAGGGACCCCTCCACTTT
CDR3: CASSFQGPLHF
size: -
J: TRBJ1-6
D: -
V: TRBV11-2

DNA: TGTGCCTGGAGTCAATCCGGGACAGGGGCATACGAGCAGTACTTC
CDR3: CAWSQSGTGAYEQYF
size: -
J: TRBJ2-7
D: TRBD1
V: TRBV30

DNA: TGTGCCAGCAGTGGCGGGTCAAGGGCCTACAATGAGCAGTTCTTC
CDR3: CASSGGSRAYNEQFF
size: -
J: TRBJ2-1
D: -
V: TRBV11-2

DNA: TGTGCCAGCAGACGGACAGGGTTGGAGACCCAGTACTTC
CDR3: CASRRTGLETQYF
size: once
J: TRBJ2-5
D: TRBD1
V: TRBV2

DNA: TGTGCCATCCCAACAGGGGACACCGGGGAGCTGTTTTTT
CDR3: CAIPTGDTGELFF
size: -
J: TRBJ2-2
D: TRBD1
V: TRBV12-3/TRBV12-4

DNA: TGTGCCAGCAGCCCCGCCGGAGGGGCCCCTAACACTGAAGCTTTCTTT
CDR3: CASSPAGGAPNTEAFF
size: few
J: TRBJ1-1
D: -
V: TRBV14

DNA: TGTGCCAGCAGTGTAGGCGGACAGGGCAACACCGGGGAGCTGTTTTTT
CDR3: CASSVGGQGNTGELFF
size: -
J: TRBJ2-2
D: TRBD1
V: TRBV2

DNA: TGTGCCACCGCAGCGGGAGCGAACACCGGGGAGCTGTTTTTT
CDR3: CATAAGANTGELFF
size: -
J: TRBJ2-2
D: TRBD2
V: TRBV19

DNA: TGCAGCGTTTACGGACTAGCGGGAGATACGCAGTATTTT
CDR3: CSVYGLAGDTQYF
size: -
J: TRBJ2-3
D: TRBD2
V: TRBV29-1

DNA: TGCGCCAGCAGATTTCCAGGGGGGCGAAATACTGAAGCTTTCTTT
CDR3: CASRFPGGRNTEAFF
size: -
J: TRBJ1-1
D: TRBD1
V: TRBV4-1

DNA: TGTGCCAGCAGGGACAGAGGGACCTCCGAGCAGTACTTC
CDR3: CASRDRGTSEQYF
size: -
J: TRBJ2-7
D: -
V: TRBV7-9